This is a list of T cell receptor beta chains from one sample in a study of T cells in Graves' hyperthyroidism and ophthalmopathy. TCRdb re-derived calls from the multiplex PCR reads in MiXCR, one entry per CDR3 protein. This table has about 600,000 distinct CDR3 sequences, approximately 15% appearing once. Material for sequencing was blood. Every receptor here comes from a middle-aged woman with Graves' ophthalmopathy. Both conserved end residues are part of each CDR3. Clone sizes are given selectively: once, few, many, or a class where the clone is expanded.

many	TRBV3-1	TRBJ2-1	CASSQISGGRNEQFF
many	TRBV28	TRBJ2-5	CASSLLRTSGGTQYF
few	TRBV5-1	TRBJ2-2	CASSLVAGGPVELFF
many	TRBV18	TRBJ2-2	CASSLSTGGHGELFF
many	TRBV20-1	TRBJ2-1	CSAPPPGLAGEQFF
few	TRBV6-5	TRBJ1-6	CASSYHSENSPLHF
few	TRBV5-6	TRBJ1-3	CASSYALGPRSGNTIYF
.	TRBV28	TRBJ2-3	CASSLLARDWRNADTQYF
few	TRBV5-1	TRBJ2-4	CASAPGGGVSKNIQYF
many	TRBV12-3/TRBV12-4	TRBJ1-1	CASQGWLGDTEAFF
many	TRBV10-2	TRBJ2-7	CASRDPTGWEQYF
many	TRBV6-1	TRBJ1-1	CASSARAKNTEAFF
few	TRBV28	TRBJ2-7	CASSFGRGSYEQYF
.	TRBV2	TRBJ1-3	CASSFSRVAIYF
.	TRBV28	TRBJ2-2	CASSLGDRGRSGELFF
many	TRBV2	TRBJ1-5	CASSAQGNQPQHF